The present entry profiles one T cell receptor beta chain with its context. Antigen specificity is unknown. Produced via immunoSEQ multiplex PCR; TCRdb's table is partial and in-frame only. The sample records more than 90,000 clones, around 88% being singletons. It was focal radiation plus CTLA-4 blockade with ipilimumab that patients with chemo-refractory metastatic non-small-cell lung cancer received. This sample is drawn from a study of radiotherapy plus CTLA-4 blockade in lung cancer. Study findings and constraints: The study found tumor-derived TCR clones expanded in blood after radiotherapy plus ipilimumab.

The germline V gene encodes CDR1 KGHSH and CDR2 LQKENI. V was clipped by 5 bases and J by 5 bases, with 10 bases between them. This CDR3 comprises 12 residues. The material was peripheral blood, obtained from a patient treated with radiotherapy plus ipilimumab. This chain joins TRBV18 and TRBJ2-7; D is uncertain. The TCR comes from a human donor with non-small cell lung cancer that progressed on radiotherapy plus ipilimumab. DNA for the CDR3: TGTGCCAGCTCATCGACCCGAGACGAGCAGTACTTC. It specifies CASSSTRDEQYF. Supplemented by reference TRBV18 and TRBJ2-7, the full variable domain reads NAGVMQNPRHLVRRRGQEARLRCSPMKGHSHVYWYRQLPEEGLKFMVYLQKENIIDESGMPKERFSAEFPKEGPSILRIQQVVRGDSAAYFCASSSTRDEQYFGPGTRLTVT.